A single sample gave rise to the 7 T cell receptor beta chains below, sequenced in a study of cytomegalovirus exposure and HLA in healthy donors. This table comes from immunoSEQ multiplex PCR, and its TCRdb copy is limited to in-frame clones, with some not included. The top ten hold about 2% of the sample, which has 220,000 or so clones, 80% to 90% seen once. The sample consisted of PBMCs. These receptor sequences come from a woman aged 18-29 years in good health and CMV-seropositive.

V is TRBV27 and J is TRBJ2-7; D may be TRBD2 (5 bases). CDR3 length: 17 amino acids. Germline assignment: CDR1 MNHEY and CDR2 SMNVEV (reference sequence). V was cut by 5 bases and J by 0 bases, with 20 bases left in between. The CDR3: CASSPFPRTASSYEQYF. The CDR3, as DNA: TGTGCCAGCAGTCCGTTTCCGCGGACTGCGAGCTCCTACGAGCAGTACTTC.

This clone was detected once. This chain links TRBV15 with TRBJ2-1, with 8 bases identical to TRBD1. V shed 5 bases, J shed 5 bases, and the junction held 5 bases outside the gene matches. The CDR3 covers 14 residues. Germline V gene sequence: CDR1 LNHNV, CDR2 YYDKDF (reference sequence). The CDR3 sequence: CATSPSTGDNEQFF. The CDR3 bases are TGTGCCACCAGCCCCTCGACAGGGGACAATGAGCAGTTCTTC.

This chain links TRBV19 with TRBJ2-1, with TRBD2 matching over 14 bases. The CDR3 length is 15 residues. Germline values: CDR1 LNHDA, CDR2 SQIVND (reference sequence). The V gene end was trimmed by 5 bases and the J gene end by 12 bases; junction bases not matched to a gene: 9. As DNA, the CDR3 is TGTGCCAGTAGTCCCGGACTAGCGGGAGGCCTTGGGCAGTTCTTC. This gives the protein CASSPGLAGGLGQFF.

J is TRBJ1-2 and V is TRBV7-2, with 7 bases identical to TRBD1. The CDR3 contains 16 residues. V lost 5 bases and J lost 3; bases outside the gene matches: 12. CDR1 is SGHTA and CDR2 is FQGNSA in the germline V gene. The CDR3 DNA reads as TGTGCCAGCAGCGCGAACCGGGACAGCCTGTACTATGGCTACACCTTC. Residues: CASSANRDSLYYGYTF.

The chain links TRBV6-5 to TRBJ1-1, with 8 bases matching TRBD1. CDR1 MNHEY and CDR2 SVGAGI come from the germline V gene. This CDR3 has 15 residues. Losses at the gene ends were 8 bases for V and 1 base for J; bases not matched to a gene: 9. CDR3 in amino acids: CASCNSGTGNTEAFF. The CDR3, as DNA: TGTGCCAGCTGTAACTCCGGGACAGGGAACACTGAAGCTTTCTTT.

In this sample, this clone turned up once. The chain joins TRBV9 to TRBJ2-7, with TRBD2 matching 8 bases. Per the germline V gene, CDR1 is SGDLS and CDR2 is YYNGEE. The CDR3 is made up of 15 amino acids. With 0 bases clipped from V and 3 bases from J, the junction kept 5 bases outside the gene matches. CDR3 nucleotides: TGTGCCAGCAGCGTAGCCCCGGGAGGGTACTACGAGCAGTACTTC. Protein sequence: CASSVAPGGYYEQYF.

The V gene is TRBV28, the J gene TRBJ1-3, with 7 bases fitting TRBD1. The ends lost 5 bases at V and 3 bases at J; junction bases unmatched: 4. CDR1 MDHEN and CDR2 SYDVKM come from the germline V gene. The CDR3 covers 14 residues. This chain's CDR3 is CASSIQGFGNTIYF. CDR3 nucleotides: TGTGCCAGCAGTATACAGGGGTTTGGAAACACCATATATTTT.